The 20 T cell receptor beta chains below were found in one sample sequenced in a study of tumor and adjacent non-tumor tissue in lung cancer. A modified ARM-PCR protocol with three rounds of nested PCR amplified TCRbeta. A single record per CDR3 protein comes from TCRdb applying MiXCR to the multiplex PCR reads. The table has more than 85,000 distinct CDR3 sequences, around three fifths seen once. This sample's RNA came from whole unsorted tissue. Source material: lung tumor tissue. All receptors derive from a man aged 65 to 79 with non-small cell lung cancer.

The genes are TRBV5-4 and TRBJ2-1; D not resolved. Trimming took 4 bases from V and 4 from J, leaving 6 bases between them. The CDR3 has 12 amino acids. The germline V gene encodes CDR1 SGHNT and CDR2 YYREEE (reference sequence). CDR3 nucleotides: TGTGCCAGCAGCAGGCATTACAATGAGCAGTTCTTC. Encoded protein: CASSRHYNEQFF. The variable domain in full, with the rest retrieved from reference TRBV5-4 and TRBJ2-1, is ETGVTQSPTHLIKTRGQQVTLRCSSQSGHNTVSWYQQALGQGPQFIFQYYREEENGRGNFPPRFSGLQFPNYSSELNVNALELDDSALYLCASSRHYNEQFFGPGTRLTVL.

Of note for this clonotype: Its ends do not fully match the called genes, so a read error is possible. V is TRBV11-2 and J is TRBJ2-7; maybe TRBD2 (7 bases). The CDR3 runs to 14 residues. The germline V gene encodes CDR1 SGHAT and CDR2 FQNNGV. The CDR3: CASRPSGGAYEQHF. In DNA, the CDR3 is TGTGCCAGCAGACCTAGTGGGGGGGCGTACGAGCAGCACTTC.

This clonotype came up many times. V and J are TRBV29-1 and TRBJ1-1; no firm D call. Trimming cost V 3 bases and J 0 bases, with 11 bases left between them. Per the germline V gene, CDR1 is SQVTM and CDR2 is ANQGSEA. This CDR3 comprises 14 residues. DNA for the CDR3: TGCAGCGTTGATATGGGTACTTTGAACACTGAAGCTTTCTTT. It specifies CSVDMGTLNTEAFF.

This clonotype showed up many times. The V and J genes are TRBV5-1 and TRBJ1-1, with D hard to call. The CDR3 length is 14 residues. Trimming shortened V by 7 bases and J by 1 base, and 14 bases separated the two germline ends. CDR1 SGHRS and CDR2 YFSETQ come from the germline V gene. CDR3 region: CASSPGDRNTEAFF. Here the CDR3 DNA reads TGCGCCAGCTCTCCAGGCGACCGGAACACTGAAGCTTTCTTT.

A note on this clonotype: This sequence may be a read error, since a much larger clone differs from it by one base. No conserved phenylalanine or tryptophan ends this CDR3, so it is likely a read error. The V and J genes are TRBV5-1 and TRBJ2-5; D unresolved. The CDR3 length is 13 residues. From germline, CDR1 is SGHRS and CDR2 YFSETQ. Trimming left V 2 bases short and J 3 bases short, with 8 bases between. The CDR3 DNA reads TGCGCCAGCAGCTTCCAACCTAAAGAGACCCAGTACTCC. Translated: CASSFQPKETQYS.

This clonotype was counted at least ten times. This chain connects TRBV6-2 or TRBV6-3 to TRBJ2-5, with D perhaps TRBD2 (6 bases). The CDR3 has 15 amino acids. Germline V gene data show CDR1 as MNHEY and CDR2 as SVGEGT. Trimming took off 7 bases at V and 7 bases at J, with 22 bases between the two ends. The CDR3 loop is CASNPEGLLLGTQYF. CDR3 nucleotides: TGTGCCAGCAATCCCGAGGGACTTCTCCTAGGGACCCAGTACTTC.

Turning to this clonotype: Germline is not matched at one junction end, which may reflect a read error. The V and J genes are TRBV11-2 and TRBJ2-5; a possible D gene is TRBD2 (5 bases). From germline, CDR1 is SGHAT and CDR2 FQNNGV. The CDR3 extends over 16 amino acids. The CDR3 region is CASNLRSRRAQETQYF. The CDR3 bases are TGTGCAAGCAACTTAAGGAGCAGGCGGGCCCAAGAGACCCAGTACTTC.

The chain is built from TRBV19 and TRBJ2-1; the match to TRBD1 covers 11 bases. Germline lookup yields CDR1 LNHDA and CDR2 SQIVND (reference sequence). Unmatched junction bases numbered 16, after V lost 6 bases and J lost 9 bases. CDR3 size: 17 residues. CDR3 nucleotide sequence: TGTGCCAGTAGCATCCGGAATCTGGACAGGGGGCACGGTGAGCAGTTCTTC. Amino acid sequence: CASSIRNLDRGHGEQFF.

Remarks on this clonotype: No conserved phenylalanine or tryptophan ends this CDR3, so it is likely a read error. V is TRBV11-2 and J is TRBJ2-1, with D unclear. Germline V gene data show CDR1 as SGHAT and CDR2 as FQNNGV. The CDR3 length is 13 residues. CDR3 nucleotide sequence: TGTACCAACAGCTTAGATTCCCTCAATGAGCAGTTCTCC. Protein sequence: CTNSLDSLNEQFS.

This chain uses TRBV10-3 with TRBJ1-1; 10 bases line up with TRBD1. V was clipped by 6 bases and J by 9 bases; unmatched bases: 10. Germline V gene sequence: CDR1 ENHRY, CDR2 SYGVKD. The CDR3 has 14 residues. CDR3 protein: CAIREDRGYTKAFF. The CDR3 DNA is TGTGCCATCAGGGAGGACAGGGGGTATACCAAAGCTTTCTTT.

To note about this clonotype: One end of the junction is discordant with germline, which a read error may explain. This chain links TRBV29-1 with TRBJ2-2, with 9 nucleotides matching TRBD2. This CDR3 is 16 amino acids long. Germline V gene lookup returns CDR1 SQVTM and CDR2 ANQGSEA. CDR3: CSAAGGGAIPIGKLFF. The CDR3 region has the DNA TGCAGCGCTGCTGGCGGGGGGGCCATACCAATCGGGAAGCTGTTTTTT.

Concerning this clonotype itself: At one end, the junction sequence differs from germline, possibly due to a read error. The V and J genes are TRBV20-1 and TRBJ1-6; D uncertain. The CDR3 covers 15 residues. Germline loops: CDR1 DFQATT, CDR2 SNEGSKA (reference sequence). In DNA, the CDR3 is TGCAGTGCTGACCGGTGCCTCTCCTATAATTCACCCATCCACTTT. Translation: CSADRCLSYNSPIHF.

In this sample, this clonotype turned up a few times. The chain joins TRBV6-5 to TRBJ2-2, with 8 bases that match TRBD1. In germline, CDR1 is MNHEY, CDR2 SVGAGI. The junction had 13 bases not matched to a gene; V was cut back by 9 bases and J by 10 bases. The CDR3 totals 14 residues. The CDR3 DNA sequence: TGTGCCAGAAGTGGGCAGGGGGCCGCCCAGGAGCTGTTTTTT. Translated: CARSGQGAAQELFF.

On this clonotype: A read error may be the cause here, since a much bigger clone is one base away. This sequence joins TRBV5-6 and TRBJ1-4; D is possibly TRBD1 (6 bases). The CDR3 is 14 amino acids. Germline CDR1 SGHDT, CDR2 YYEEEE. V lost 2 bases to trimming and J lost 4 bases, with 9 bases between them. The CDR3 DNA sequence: TGTGCCAGCAGCTTTGGGACAATTAATGAAAAACTGTTTTTT. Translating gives CASSFGTINEKLFF.

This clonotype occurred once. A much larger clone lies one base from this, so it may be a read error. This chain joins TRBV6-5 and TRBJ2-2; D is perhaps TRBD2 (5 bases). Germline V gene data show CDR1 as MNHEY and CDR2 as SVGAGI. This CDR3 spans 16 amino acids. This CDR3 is CASRSRIMSGNGELLF. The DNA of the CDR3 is TGTGCCAGCAGAAGCCGTATTATGTCGGGTAACGGGGAGCTGTTATTT.

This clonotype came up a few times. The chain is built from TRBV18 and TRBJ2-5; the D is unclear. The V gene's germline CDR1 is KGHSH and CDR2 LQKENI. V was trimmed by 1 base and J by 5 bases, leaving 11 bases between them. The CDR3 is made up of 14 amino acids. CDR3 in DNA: TGTGCCAGCTCACCACATCCAGGTTGGGAGACCCAGTACTTC. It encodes CASSPHPGWETQYF.

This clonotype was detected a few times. CDR3 residues: CASSPGLAGGPLYEQYF. CDR3 bases: TGTGCCAGCAGCCCGGGACTAGCGGGAGGCCCCCTCTACGAGCAGTACTTC. The chain has TRBV9 and TRBJ2-7, with TRBD2 identical over 15 bases. Looked up from germline, CDR1 is SGDLS and CDR2 is YYNGEE. The CDR3 length is 17 residues. Trimming cost V 4 bases and J 3 bases; bases outside gene matches: 8. The entire variable domain, with the rest obtained from reference TRBV9 and TRBJ2-7, is as follows: DSGVTQTPKHLITATGQRVTLRCSPRSGDLSVYWYQQSLDQGLQFLIQYYNGEERAKGNILERFSAQQFPDLHSELNLSSLELGDSALYFCASSPGLAGGPLYEQYFGPGTRLTVT.

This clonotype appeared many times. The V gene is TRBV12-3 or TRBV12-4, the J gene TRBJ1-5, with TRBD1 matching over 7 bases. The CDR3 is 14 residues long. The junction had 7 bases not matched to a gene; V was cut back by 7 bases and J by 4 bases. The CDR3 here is CASTGTAFNQPQHF. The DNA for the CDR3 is TGTGCCAGCACCGGGACAGCCTTTAATCAGCCCCAGCATTTT.

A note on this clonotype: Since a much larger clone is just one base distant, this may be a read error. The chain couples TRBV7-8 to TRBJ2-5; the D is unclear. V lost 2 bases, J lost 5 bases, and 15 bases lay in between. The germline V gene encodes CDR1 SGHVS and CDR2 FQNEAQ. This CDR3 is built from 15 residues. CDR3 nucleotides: TGTGCCAGCAGCTTAACGGACGGCTCGGAGGAGACCCAGTACTTC. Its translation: CASSLTDGSEETQYF. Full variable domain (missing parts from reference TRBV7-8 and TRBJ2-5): GAGVSQSPRYKVAKRGQDVALRCDPISGHVSLFWYQQALGQGPEFLTYFQNEAQLDKSGLPSDRFFAERPEGSVSTLKIQRTQQEDSAVYLCASSLTDGSEETQYFGPGTRLLVL.

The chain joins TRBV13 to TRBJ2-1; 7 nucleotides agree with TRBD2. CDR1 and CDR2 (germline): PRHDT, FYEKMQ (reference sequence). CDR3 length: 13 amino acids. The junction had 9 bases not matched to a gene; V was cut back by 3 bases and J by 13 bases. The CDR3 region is CASSLGGTNNQFF. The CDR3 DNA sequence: TGTGCCAGCAGCTTGGGAGGGACCAATAATCAGTTCTTC. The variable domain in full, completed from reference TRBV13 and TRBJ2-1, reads AAGVIQSPRHLIKEKRETATLKCYPIPRHDTVYWYQQGPGQDPQFLISFYEKMQSDKGSIPDRFSAQQFSDYHSELNMSSLELGDSALYFCASSLGGTNNQFFGPGTRLTVL.